This note documents a single T cell receptor (beta chain) sequence. Its antigen is unknown. Looked up from germline, CDR1 is MNHNS and CDR2 is SASEGT. The CDR3 has 15 residues. Losses at the gene ends were 6 bases for V and 3 bases for J; bases not matched to a gene: 11. The source of the sample is a study of cytomegalovirus exposure and HLA in healthy donors. It was with 60 Vbeta and 13 Jbeta primers that the PCR ran. The method was immunoSEQ multiplex PCR; TCRdb's version includes in-frame clones alone and lacks a portion of them. Here the sample spans just over 200,000 clones, roughly 80% being singletons. Study results and limitations: There were some V segments, including TRBV6-2 and TRBV6-3, excluded as indistinguishable. Sequencing had likely introduced a cluster of highly shared sequence variants as an artifact.

This sequence was found in a middle-aged woman in good health and CMV-seronegative. The sequencing input was PBMCs. This sequence joins TRBV6-1 and TRBJ2-7, with 7 bases that match TRBD2. CDR3 nucleotides: TGTGCCAGCAGGCCCTTTATAGGGGAGGGCTACGAGCAGTACTTC. Its translation is CASRPFIGEGYEQYF.